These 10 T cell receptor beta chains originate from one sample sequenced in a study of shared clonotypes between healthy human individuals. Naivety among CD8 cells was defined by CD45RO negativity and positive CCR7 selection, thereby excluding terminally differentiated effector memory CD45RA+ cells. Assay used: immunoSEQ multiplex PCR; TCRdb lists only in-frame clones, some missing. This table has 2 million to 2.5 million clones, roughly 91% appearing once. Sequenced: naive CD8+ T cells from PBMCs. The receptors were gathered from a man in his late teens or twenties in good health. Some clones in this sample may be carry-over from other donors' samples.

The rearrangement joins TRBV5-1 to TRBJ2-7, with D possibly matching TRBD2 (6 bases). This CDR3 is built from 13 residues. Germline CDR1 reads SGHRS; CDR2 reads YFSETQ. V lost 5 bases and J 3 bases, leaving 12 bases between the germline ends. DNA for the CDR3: TGCGCCAGCAGAATGGAGGGCCGCTACGAGCAGTACTTC. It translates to CASRMEGRYEQYF.

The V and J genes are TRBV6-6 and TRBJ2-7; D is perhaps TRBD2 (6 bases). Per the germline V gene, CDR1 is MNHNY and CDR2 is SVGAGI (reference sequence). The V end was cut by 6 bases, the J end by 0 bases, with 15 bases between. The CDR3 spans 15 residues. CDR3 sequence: CASRQLAAGSYEQYF. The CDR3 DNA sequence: TGTGCCAGCAGGCAACTAGCAGCCGGCTCCTACGAGCAGTACTTC.

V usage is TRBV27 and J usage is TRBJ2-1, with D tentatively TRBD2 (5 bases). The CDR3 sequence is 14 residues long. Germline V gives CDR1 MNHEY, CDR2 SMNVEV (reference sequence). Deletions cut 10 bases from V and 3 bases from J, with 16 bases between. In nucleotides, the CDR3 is TGTGCCACTGCTCTGCTAGCTTACTACAATGAGCAGTTCTTC. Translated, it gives CATALLAYYNEQFF.

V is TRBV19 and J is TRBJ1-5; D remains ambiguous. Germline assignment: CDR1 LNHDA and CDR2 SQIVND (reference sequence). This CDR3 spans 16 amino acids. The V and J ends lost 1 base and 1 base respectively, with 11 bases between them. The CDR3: CASSIGPDGSNQPQHF. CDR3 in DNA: TGTGCCAGTAGTATAGGTCCGGACGGGAGCAATCAGCCCCAGCATTTT.

In nucleotides, the CDR3 is TGTGCCTGGGACCGCCGCTACGAGCAGTACTTC. It translates to CAWDRRYEQYF. The rearrangement joins TRBV30 to TRBJ2-7, with no clear D. Per the germline V gene, CDR1 is GTSNPN and CDR2 is SVGIG (reference sequence). The CDR3 contains 11 residues. V lost 5 bases and J lost 3, with 8 bases in between. Supplemented by reference TRBV30 and TRBJ2-7, the full variable domain reads SQTIHQWPATLVQPVGSPLSLECTVEGTSNPNLYWYRQAAGRGLQLLFYSVGIGQISSEVPQNLSASRPQDRQFILSSKKLLLSDSGFYLCAWDRRYEQYFGPGTRLTVT.

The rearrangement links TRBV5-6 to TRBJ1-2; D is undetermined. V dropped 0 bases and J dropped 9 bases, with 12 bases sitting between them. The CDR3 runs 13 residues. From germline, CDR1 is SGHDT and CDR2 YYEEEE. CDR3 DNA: TGTGCCAGCAGCTTGGGGCCGGGTAGTAGCTACACCTTC. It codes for CASSLGPGSSYTF.

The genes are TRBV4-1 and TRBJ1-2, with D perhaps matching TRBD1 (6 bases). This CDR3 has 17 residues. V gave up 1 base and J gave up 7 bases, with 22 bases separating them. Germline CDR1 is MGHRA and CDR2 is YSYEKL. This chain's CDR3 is CASSQGSRGVFQGGYTF. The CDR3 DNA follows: TGCGCCAGCAGCCAAGGTTCCAGGGGAGTTTTTCAAGGTGGCTACACCTTC.

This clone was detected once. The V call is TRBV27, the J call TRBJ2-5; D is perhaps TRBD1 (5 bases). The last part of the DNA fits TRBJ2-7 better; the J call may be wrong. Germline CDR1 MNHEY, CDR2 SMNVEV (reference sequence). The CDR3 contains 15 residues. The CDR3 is CASRALQESGYEQYF. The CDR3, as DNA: TGTGCCAGCAGGGCACTACAGGAATCGGGCTACGAGCAGTACTTC.

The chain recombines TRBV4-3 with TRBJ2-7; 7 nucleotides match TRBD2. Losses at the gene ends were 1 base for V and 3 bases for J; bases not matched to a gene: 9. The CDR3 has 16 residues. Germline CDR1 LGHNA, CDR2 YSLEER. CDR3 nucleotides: TGCGCCAGCAGCCAAGGCCTAGCGGACATTCTCTACGAGCAGTACTTC. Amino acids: CASSQGLADILYEQYF.

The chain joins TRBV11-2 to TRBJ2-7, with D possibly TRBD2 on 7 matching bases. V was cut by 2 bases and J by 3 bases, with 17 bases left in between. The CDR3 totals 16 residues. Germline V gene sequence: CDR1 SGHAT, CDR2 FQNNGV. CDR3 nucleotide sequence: TGTGCCAGCAGCTTAAGGGGGGGAAACAACGGCTACGAGCAGTACTTC. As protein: CASSLRGGNNGYEQYF.